Shown below are 25 T cell receptor beta chains from a single sample sequenced in a study of blood T cell repertoires in COVID-19. Some clones are missing from TCRdb's copy, which holds only in-frame ones; the method was immunoSEQ multiplex PCR. The profile shows 400,000 to 550,000 clones, around nine tenths of them singletons. The sample comprised peripheral blood. The origin of the receptors is a woman younger than 45 with acute or convalescent COVID-19.

The V call is TRBV7-6, the J call TRBJ2-3; 10 bases map to TRBD2. Germline CDR1 and CDR2: SGHVS and FNYEAQ. J lost 2 bases, V lost 5 bases, and 10 bases had no gene match. The CDR3 is 17 residues long. The chain's CDR3 is CASSPFLLAGDTDTQYF. For the CDR3, the DNA is TGTGCCAGCAGCCCCTTTTTGCTAGCGGGGGACACAGATACGCAGTATTTT.

The gene calls are TRBV11-2 and TRBJ2-7, with D unclear. The CDR3 length is 14 residues. Germline V CDR1 and CDR2: SGHAT, FQNNGV. The V end was cut by 5 bases, the J end by 3 bases, with 14 bases between. DNA for the CDR3: TGTGCCAGCAGCCACCGGGTCACCCTCTACGAGCAGTACTTC. The encoded protein is CASSHRVTLYEQYF.

V and J are TRBV28 and TRBJ1-6, with 7 bases that match TRBD1. The V and J ends lost 4 bases and 6 bases, in that order; junction bases with no gene match: 9. CDR3 length: 16 amino acids. Germline V gene data show CDR1 as MDHEN and CDR2 as SYDVKM. In DNA form, the CDR3 reads TGTGCCAGCAGTTCTACGTACAGGGGAGGTAATTCACCCCTCCACTTT. Residues: CASSSTYRGGNSPLHF.

The chain recombines TRBV5-4 with TRBJ1-6; TRBD1 aligns across 7 bases. This CDR3 is built from 18 residues. J lost 7 bases, V lost 4 bases, and 17 bases had no gene match. Germline CDR1 SGHNT, CDR2 YYREEE (reference sequence). The CDR3 region has the DNA TGTGCCAGCAGCAATGGGAGGAGACAGGGTTCTCGAAATTCACCCCTCCACTTT. It translates to CASSNGRRQGSRNSPLHF.

The rearrangement links TRBV15 to TRBJ2-5, with D maybe TRBD2 (7 bases). This CDR3 has 14 amino acids. The germline gives CDR1 LNHNV, CDR2 YYDKDF (reference sequence). The V end was cut by 11 bases, the J end by 4 bases, with 20 bases between. CDR3 DNA sequence: TGTGCCTCCGCAAGGGGGGGGGCTGGAGAGACCCAGTACTTC. Protein product: CASARGGAGETQYF.

V and J are TRBV7-2 and TRBJ2-3; maybe TRBD1 (5 bases). The V end lost 1 base, the J end lost 3 bases, and 11 bases lay between the germline ends. The CDR3 spans 15 residues. CDR1 SGHTA and CDR2 FQGNSA come from the germline V gene. Written as DNA, the CDR3 is TGTGCCAGCAGCTTAGAAGGCAGGGTAACAGATACGCAGTATTTT. Its translation: CASSLEGRVTDTQYF.

The genes are TRBV19 and TRBJ2-7; D perhaps matches TRBD2 (5 bases). Germline V gives CDR1 LNHDA, CDR2 SQIVND (reference sequence). The length of the CDR3 is 14 residues. V was pared by 3 bases and J by 0 bases, with 9 bases between. CDR3 in amino acids: CASSIVSGSYEQYF. The CDR3 nucleotides read TGTGCCAGTAGTATTGTCAGCGGCTCCTACGAGCAGTACTTC. Full variable domain (remainder filled in from reference TRBV19 and TRBJ2-7): DGGITQSPKYLFRKEGQNVTLSCEQNLNHDAMYWYRQDPGQGLRLIYYSQIVNDFQKGDIAEGYSVSREKKESFPLTVTSAQKNPTAFYLCASSIVSGSYEQYFGPGTRLTVT.

The V call is TRBV2, the J call TRBJ1-4, with 7 nucleotides matching TRBD1. The germline V gene has CDR1 SNHLY and CDR2 FYNNEI. The CDR3 contains 16 residues. Trimming cost V 8 bases and J 0 bases; bases outside gene matches: 9. CDR3 sequence (DNA): TGTGCCAGCGGTAGGGACAGAACGTCAACTAATGAAAAACTGTTTTTT. It is translated as CASGRDRTSTNEKLFF.

The chain joins TRBV28 to TRBJ2-5; the D gene is possibly TRBD2 (6 bases). Trimming removed 5 bases from V and 5 bases from J, with 24 bases in between. The CDR3 totals 17 residues. In germline, CDR1 is MDHEN, CDR2 SYDVKM. The CDR3: CASSMTRPQGSEETQYF. The CDR3, as DNA: TGTGCCAGCAGTATGACTAGACCCCAGGGCAGCGAGGAGACCCAGTACTTC.

The chain carries TRBV7-3 and TRBJ2-3; 8 bases are a match to TRBD2. This CDR3 comprises 17 residues. Germline V gene lookup returns CDR1 SGHTA and CDR2 FQGTGA. V gave up 4 bases and J gave up 4 bases; unmatched junction bases: 13. Written as DNA, the CDR3 is TGTGCCAGCAGCTCTCAGCCTAGCGGCGGGGGGTCAGATACGCAGTATTTT. Residues: CASSSQPSGGGSDTQYF. The full variable domain, with the rest looked up from reference TRBV7-3 and TRBJ2-3, is GAGVSQTPSNKVTEKGKYVELRCDPISGHTALYWYRQSLGQGPEFLIYFQGTGAADDSGLPNDRFFAVRPEGSVSTLKIQRTERGDSAVYLCASSSQPSGGGSDTQYFGPGTRLTVL.

This clone was detected once. The rearrangement joins TRBV2 to TRBJ1-1; D is perhaps TRBD1 (6 bases). CDR3 length: 15 residues. V shed 6 bases and J shed 0 bases, with 14 bases lying between them. In germline, CDR1 is SNHLY, CDR2 FYNNEI. CDR3 nucleotide sequence: TGTGCCAGCAGCGGGCAGGGGCATATGAACACTGAAGCTTTCTTT. This codes for CASSGQGHMNTEAFF.

This clone has just one count. The chain couples TRBV12-3 or TRBV12-4 to TRBJ1-6; D unresolved. The CDR3 is 12 amino acids. V was pared by 5 bases and J by 6 bases, with 5 bases between. This CDR3 reads CASSPFNSPLHF. CDR3 DNA sequence: TGTGCCAGCAGTCCTTTTAATTCACCCCTCCACTTT.

The chain's CDR3 is CASSLGPGVRETQYF. CDR3 DNA sequence: TGTGCCAGCAGCTTAGGCCCTGGAGTACGGGAGACCCAGTACTTC. The V and J genes are TRBV11-3 and TRBJ2-5; D gene ambiguous. The ends were cut back, 1 base at V and 5 bases at J, with 14 bases in the middle. The germline V gene has CDR1 SGHNT and CDR2 YENEEA. The CDR3 contains 15 residues.

J is TRBJ2-3 and V is TRBV6-5; weak D call: TRBD1 (6 bases). In germline, CDR1 is MNHEY, CDR2 SVGAGI. Trimming shortened V by 7 bases and J by 7 bases, and 21 bases separated the two germline ends. CDR3 size: 15 residues. The CDR3 reads CASTAGANTEYTQYF. The CDR3 nucleotides read TGTGCCAGCACCGCAGGGGCCAACACCGAATATACGCAGTATTTT.

The genes are TRBV28 and TRBJ2-1, with D tentatively TRBD2 (7 bases). The ends were cut back, 5 bases at V and 8 bases at J, with 13 bases in the middle. Germline CDR1 is MDHEN and CDR2 is SYDVKM. This CDR3 region has 13 residues. CDR3 loop: CASSGGGADEQFF. The CDR3 nucleotides are TGTGCCAGCAGTGGAGGGGGGGCGGATGAGCAGTTCTTC.

CDR3 coding DNA: TGTGCCACCGCACAGGGGCAAGAGACCCAGTACTTC. This encodes CATAQGQETQYF. This chain connects TRBV10-3 to TRBJ2-5, with TRBD1 matching 7 bases. This CDR3 has 12 amino acids. The ends lost 10 bases at V and 2 bases at J; junction bases unmatched: 4. Germline CDR1 and CDR2: ENHRY and SYGVKD.

This chain uses TRBV4-1 with TRBJ1-6; D unclear. The ends were cut back, 4 bases at V and 13 bases at J, with 23 bases in the middle. CDR1 is MGHRA and CDR2 is YSYEKL in the germline V gene. The CDR3 loop spans 16 amino acids. The CDR3 sequence: CASSRTPGPPPGPLHF. CDR3 bases: TGCGCCAGCAGCCGAACCCCCGGACCGCCCCCGGGGCCCCTCCACTTT.

The chain carries TRBV11-2 and TRBJ1-2, with 10 bases lining up with TRBD1. The CDR3 length is 16 residues. Germline V lookup: CDR1 SGHAT, CDR2 FQNNGV. With 5 bases clipped from V and 0 bases from J, the junction kept 6 bases outside the gene matches. CDR3 sequence reads: CASSRRQGAPNYGYTF. CDR3 in DNA: TGTGCCAGCAGCCGGAGACAGGGGGCTCCTAACTATGGCTACACCTTC.

The rearrangement uses TRBV28 and TRBJ1-2, with D uncertain. The germline V and J ends were trimmed by 5 bases and 4 bases, with 11 bases remaining between them. Germline V CDR1 and CDR2: MDHEN, SYDVKM. The CDR3 extends over 13 amino acids. This CDR3 is CASSPPEGYGYTF. CDR3 DNA: TGTGCCAGCAGTCCACCAGAGGGCTATGGCTACACCTTC.

The rearrangement uses TRBV7-9 and TRBJ1-2; 11 bases are a match to TRBD1. The J segment lost 7 bases and the V segment lost 0 bases, leaving 10 bases of the junction unmatched. Germline CDR1 reads SEHNR; CDR2 reads FQNEAQ (reference sequence). The CDR3 runs to 17 residues. The CDR3 region has the DNA TGTGCCAGCAGCTTAGCTAGGTCGGACAGGGGGCGTCTTGGCTACACCTTC. Its translation is CASSLARSDRGRLGYTF.

The chain couples TRBV5-4 to TRBJ2-7; weak D call: TRBD2 (5 bases). V shed 1 base and J shed 3 bases, with 14 bases lying between them. Germline V gives CDR1 SGHNT, CDR2 YYREEE (reference sequence). This CDR3 spans 15 amino acids. CDR3 residues: CASSLSPPGNYEQYF. The CDR3 region has the DNA TGTGCCAGCAGCTTGTCCCCTCCGGGAAACTACGAGCAGTACTTC. Filled out from reference TRBV5-4 and TRBJ2-7, the complete variable domain reads ETGVTQSPTHLIKTRGQQVTLRCSSQSGHNTVSWYQQALGQGPQFIFQYYREEENGRGNFPPRFSGLQFPNYSSELNVNALELDDSALYLCASSLSPPGNYEQYFGPGTRLTVT.

Turning to this clone: Compared with germline, one end of the junction differs, possibly owing to a read error. The chain carries TRBV29-1 and TRBJ2-7; 10 bases are a match to TRBD1. The CDR3 consists of 14 residues. CDR1 is SQVTM and CDR2 is ANQGSEA in the germline V gene. The CDR3 sequence: CSVKGQGSSSEQYF. DNA of the CDR3: TGCAGCGTTAAGGGACAGGGGTCCTCCTCCGAGCAGTACTTC.

The chain combines TRBV18 with TRBJ1-2; possible D gene TRBD1, 5 bases. With 3 bases removed from V and 0 bases from J, the gap between germline ends came to 14 bases. CDR1 is KGHSH, CDR2 LQKENI, per germline. The CDR3 totals 16 residues. CDR3 coding DNA: TGTGCCAGCTCACCTGGATCTTCGACAGCTAACTATGGCTACACCTTC. Translating gives CASSPGSSTANYGYTF.

The rearrangement uses TRBV10-3 and TRBJ1-1; TRBD1 aligns across 7 bases. The CDR3 runs to 12 residues. Germline CDR1 and CDR2: ENHRY and SYGVKD. Trimming cost V 6 bases and J 6 bases; bases outside gene matches: 4. This chain's CDR3 is CAIRDREAEAFF. The CDR3 nucleotides are TGTGCCATCAGAGACAGGGAGGCTGAAGCTTTCTTT.

This rearrangement joins TRBV19 to TRBJ2-7; no reliable D call. Trimming removed 1 base from V and 9 bases from J, with 13 bases in between. The CDR3 is 13 amino acids. Looked up from germline, CDR1 is LNHDA and CDR2 is SQIVND (reference sequence). The chain's CDR3 is CASSIGSRHGQYF. DNA for the CDR3: TGTGCCAGTAGTATAGGGAGCCGGCACGGGCAGTACTTC.